Below are 11 T cell receptor beta chains sequenced from a single sample in a study of tissue T cells after allogeneic stem cell transplantation. Measured with immunoSEQ multiplex PCR; TCRdb has only the in-frame clones, and not every one. The data contain about 4,600 clones, more than 40% of them seen just once; the ten biggest clones take up about a fifth. Noted time point: mouse harvest day 14 after allogeneic transplant. The graft held 10^6 splenic CD5+ T cells and 10^7 T-cell-depleted bone marrow cells. The sequencing input was lymph node tissue. These receptors were taken from a female BALB/c mouse given C57BL/6 T cells with graft-versus-host disease after an allogeneic hematopoietic cell transplant.

A word on this clone: Gene names are the mouse ones. The read terminates 1 residue before the CDR3 end, so the remaining end is supplied by the germline J gene. This chain connects TRBV29 to TRBJ1-6; D uncertain. TRBJ1-6 qualifies as an ORF whose function is uncertain. V lost 4 bases and J lost 9, with 7 bases in between. CDR1 and CDR2 (germline): MSHET, SYDVDS. The CDR3 contains 12 residues. The sequenced CDR3 bases are TGTGCTAGCAGTTCCCGGCTTTCGCCCCTCTAC. Translation: CASSSRLSPLY. In full, the CDR3 reads CASSSRLSPLYF.

Of note for this clone: Germline and genes: mouse. Read sequence stops 1 residue before the CDR3 end, and the germline J gene provides the missing end. This rearrangement joins TRBV26 to TRBJ1-3; no clear D. Trimming shortened V by 4 bases and J by 4 bases, and 5 bases separated the two germline ends. CDR3 size: 12 residues. CDR1 and CDR2 from the germline V gene are KGHPV and FQNQEV (reference sequence). This CDR3 is CASSPEGNTLYF. CDR3 DNA, as far as it was read: TGTGCCAGCAGTCCCGAAGGAAATACGCTCTAT.

By proportion, this clone is large. Gene names are mouse gene names. The read terminates 1 residue before the CDR3 end, so the remaining end is supplied by the germline J gene. The rearrangement uses TRBV13-2 and TRBJ2-1, with 9 bases identical to TRBD1. With V trimmed by 0 bases and J by 2 bases, 3 bases remained unmatched. The length of the CDR3 is 16 residues. Germline assignment: CDR1 NNHNN and CDR2 SYGAGS (reference sequence). CDR3 in amino acids: CASGDARDRDYAEQFF. CDR3 DNA (partial): TGTGCCAGCGGTGATGCAAGGGACAGGGACTATGCTGAGCAGTTC.

This clone was detected only a few times. Gene names are mouse gene names. The CDR3 extends 1 residue past the end of the read, so its final part is completed from the germline J gene. This sequence joins TRBV26 and TRBJ1-2; perhaps TRBD1 as D (6 bases). With 4 bases removed from V and 2 bases from J, the gap between germline ends came to 11 bases. This CDR3 spans 14 amino acids. In germline, CDR1 is KGHPV, CDR2 FQNQEV (reference sequence). The DNA read from the CDR3 is TGTGCCAGCAGTCCCCGGACAGTCAACTCCGACTACACC. It encodes CASSPRTVNSDYT. The full CDR3 protein reads CASSPRTVNSDYTF. Filled out from reference TRBV26 and TRBJ1-2, the complete variable domain reads NSKVIQTPRYLVKGQGQKAKMRCIPEKGHPVVFWYQQNKNNEFKFLINFQNQEVLQQIDMTEKRFSAECPSNSPCSLEIQSSEAGDSALYLCASSPRTVNSDYTFGSGTRLLVI.

This clone was seen a few times. Gene names and germline refer to mouse. The observed sequence ends 1 residue before the CDR3 terminus, with the missing tail filled in from the germline J gene. The chain has TRBV3 and TRBJ2-1; TRBD2 matches 10 bases. Germline lookup yields CDR1 SNHLY and CDR2 FYNGKV (reference sequence). Trimming removed 4 bases from V and 4 bases from J; junction bases left unmatched: 1. The CDR3 is 14 amino acids. CDR3 protein: CASSWTGGYAEQFF. The CDR3 DNA, read in part, is TGTGCCAGCAGCTGGACTGGGGGTTATGCTGAGCAGTTC. Full variable domain (remainder filled in from reference TRBV3 and TRBJ2-1): GPKVLQIPSHQIIDMGQMVTLNCDPVSNHLYFYWYKQILGQQMEFLVNFYNGKVMEKSKLFKDQFSVERPDGSYFTLKIQPTALEDSAVYFCASSWTGGYAEQFFGPGTRLTVL.

On this clone itself: Genes and germline come from the mouse. The chain's CDR3 is CASSLRGTGQLYF. The sequenced part of the CDR3 DNA is TGTGCCAGCTCTCTCAGGGGCACCGGGCAGCTCTAC. This chain links TRBV12-2 with TRBJ2-2, with a tentative D call TRBD1 (5 bases). The read terminates 1 residue ahead of where the CDR3 ends, so the germline J gene completes it. Germline-derived CDR1 and CDR2 are SGHLS and HYDKME. Trimming left V 0 bases short and J 4 bases short, with 5 bases between. This CDR3 spans 13 amino acids.

Note on this clone: The germline and genes are mouse ones. The CDR3 reads CASSQQFNQDTQYF. The part of the CDR3 DNA that was read is TGTGCCAGCAGCCAACAGTTTAACCAAGACACCCAGTAC. This chain uses TRBV5 with TRBJ2-5; D is ambiguous. The read finishes 1 residue shy of the CDR3 end, and the germline J gene is used to complete it. This CDR3 region has 14 residues. Trimming cost V 2 bases and J 0 bases, with 6 bases left between them. Looked up from germline, CDR1 is LGHNA and CDR2 is YNLKQL (reference sequence).

Worth noting for this clone: Gene names and germline refer to mouse. Sequencing ends 1 residue short of the CDR3 end; the germline J gene provides the rest. V gene TRBV26 combines with J gene TRBJ1-4; TRBD1 agrees at 10 bases. Per the germline V gene, CDR1 is KGHPV and CDR2 is FQNQEV (reference sequence). V shed 4 bases and J 1 base; nucleotides not matched to a gene: 3. The CDR3 runs 16 residues. The covered CDR3 bases are TGTGCCAGCAGTCCGGGACAGGGGTCTTCCAACGAAAGATTATTT. This translates into CASSPGQGSSNERLF. From start to end, the CDR3 is CASSPGQGSSNERLFF. Supplemented by reference TRBV26 and TRBJ1-4, the full variable domain reads NSKVIQTPRYLVKGQGQKAKMRCIPEKGHPVVFWYQQNKNNEFKFLINFQNQEVLQQIDMTEKRFSAECPSNSPCSLEIQSSEAGDSALYLCASSPGQGSSNERLFFGHGTKLSVL.

In its sample, this clone was seen once. Gene names refer to mouse genes. Read sequence stops 1 residue before the CDR3 end, and the germline J gene provides the missing end. V usage is TRBV20 and J usage is TRBJ2-4; D is unresolved. CDR3 length: 13 amino acids. V gave up 1 base and J gave up 0 bases, with 5 bases separating them. Germline V gene data show CDR1 as GFQATS and CDR2 as STVNSAI. The CDR3 bases that were read are TGTGGTGCTAGGGGGGGTAGTCAAAACACCTTGTAC. Translating it yields CGARGGSQNTLY. The whole CDR3 region reads CGARGGSQNTLYF.

This clone was detected once. Gene names are mouse gene names. CDR3 amino acids: CTCSARDRGYNNQAPLF. Partial CDR3 DNA: TGCACCTGCAGTGCAAGGGACAGGGGGTATAACAACCAGGCTCCGCTT. The rearrangement joins TRBV1 to TRBJ1-5; 11 bases match TRBD1. The CDR3 is cut off 1 residue early in the read; its end comes from the germline J gene. The CDR3 is 17 amino acids. Per the germline V gene, CDR1 is NSQYPW and CDR2 is LRSPGD (reference sequence). With V trimmed by 2 bases and J by 0 bases, 3 bases remained unmatched.

Remarks on this clone: Gene names follow the mouse nomenclature. Partial CDR3 DNA: TGTGCCAGCTCTTTGGGACAGGGGCAAGACACCCAGTAC. Its protein product is CASSLGQGQDTQY. The whole CDR3 is CASSLGQGQDTQYF. The V and J genes are TRBV12-1 and TRBJ2-5, with 10 bases identical to TRBD1. With the read ending 1 residue before the CDR3 end, the germline J gene is used to fill in that end. CDR3 length: 14 residues. V shed 3 bases and J 3 bases; nucleotides not matched to a gene: 2. Per germline, CDR1 SGHSN and CDR2 HYEKVE.